Shown below are 8 T cell receptor beta chains from a single sample sequenced in a study of Tregs in tolerant kidney transplant recipients. Generated by immunoSEQ multiplex PCR, the TCRdb table keeps only in-frame clones and is missing some. The repertoire holds roughly 80,000 clones, with roughly 90% as singletons. Sequenced here: Tregs from blood, sampled before the transplant. All receptors derive from a human donor who received a combined kidney and bone marrow transplant.

V and J are TRBV19 and TRBJ2-5; no clear D. There are 11 residues in the CDR3. Trimming left V 5 bases short and J 1 base short, with 2 bases between. Germline V gene lookup returns CDR1 LNHDA and CDR2 SQIVND (reference sequence). CDR3 region: CASSAQETQYF. In DNA form, the CDR3 reads TGTGCCAGTAGTGCCCAAGAGACCCAGTACTTC.

V and J are TRBV4-1 and TRBJ1-1; a weak D match, TRBD1 (6 bases). This CDR3 contains 17 residues. Germline CDR1 and CDR2: MGHRA and YSYEKL. V lost 4 bases and J lost 0, with 18 bases in between. This chain's CDR3 is CASSLPDSWAMNTEAFF. The CDR3 bases are TGCGCCAGCAGCCTACCGGACAGTTGGGCCATGAACACTGAAGCTTTCTTT.

The rearrangement uses TRBV5-1 and TRBJ2-3, with TRBD1 identical over 7 bases. The V segment lost 3 bases and the J segment 1 base; nucleotides outside the gene matches: 8. The CDR3 has 16 amino acids. The germline gives CDR1 SGHRS, CDR2 YFSETQ. The CDR3 loop is CASSYPRGGGTDTQYF. The CDR3 DNA reads as TGCGCCAGCAGCTACCCGCGAGGGGGCGGCACAGATACGCAGTATTTT.

This sequence joins TRBV5-1 and TRBJ2-5; possibly TRBD1 or TRBD2 for D (5 bases each). V was clipped by 3 bases and J by 2 bases, with 14 bases between them. The CDR3 runs to 15 residues. Germline CDR1 SGHRS, CDR2 YFSETQ. CDR3 coding DNA: TGCGCCAGCAGCTCGCCCGGGACCGGACAAGAGACCCAGTACTTC. This encodes CASSSPGTGQETQYF.

This clone was seen a few times. V is TRBV11-2 and J is TRBJ2-2; D might be TRBD1 (6 bases). The CDR3 is 15 amino acids. Germline V CDR1 and CDR2: SGHAT, FQNNGV. V lost 5 bases and J 4 bases, leaving 14 bases between the germline ends. Here the CDR3 reads CASSQPIRGTGELFF. DNA for the CDR3: TGTGCCAGCAGCCAACCAATCAGGGGCACCGGGGAGCTGTTTTTT.

This chain joins TRBV7-2 and TRBJ1-4, with 9 bases fitting TRBD1. V gave up 5 bases and J gave up 5 bases; unmatched junction bases: 3. Germline loops: CDR1 SGHTA, CDR2 FQGNSA. The CDR3 extends over 14 amino acids. CDR3 region: CASSRQGENEKLFF. The CDR3 coding sequence is TGTGCCAGCAGCAGACAGGGGGAAAATGAAAAACTGTTTTTT.

The chain is built from TRBV7-8 and TRBJ2-3, with 11 bases matching TRBD1. This CDR3 is 15 amino acids long. After removal of 5 bases from V and 3 bases from J, the junction contained 4 bases not matched to a gene. Germline V gene sequence: CDR1 SGHVS, CDR2 FQNEAQ. The CDR3 sequence is CASSRTGGETDTQYF. Here the CDR3 DNA reads TGTGCCAGCAGCCGGACAGGGGGCGAAACAGATACGCAGTATTTT. Full variable domain (remainder filled in from reference TRBV7-8 and TRBJ2-3): GAGVSQSPRYKVAKRGQDVALRCDPISGHVSLFWYQQALGQGPEFLTYFQNEAQLDKSGLPSDRFFAERPEGSVSTLKIQRTQQEDSAVYLCASSRTGGETDTQYFGPGTRLTVL.

The gene calls are TRBV27 and TRBJ2-1; 8 bases are a match to TRBD2. In germline, CDR1 is MNHEY, CDR2 SMNVEV (reference sequence). V lost 5 bases and J lost 7; bases outside the gene matches: 7. The CDR3 is made up of 14 amino acids. CDR3 DNA: TGTGCCAGCAGTCGACCGGGACTAGGGAATGAGCAGTTCTTC. This encodes CASSRPGLGNEQFF.